This TCR beta chain was sequenced for a study of T cell clonotyping in hematopoietic cell transplantation. Only in-frame clones appear in the TCRdb table, and some are missing; sequencing was by immunoSEQ multiplex PCR. The table has roughly 1,200 clones, approximately 96% seen once. J gave up 7 bases and V 6 bases, and 10 bases lay outside the gene matches. Looked up from germline, CDR1 is SNHLY and CDR2 is FYNNEI. This CDR3 has 16 residues. With respect to this clone: No antigen is known for it.

Study-wide points: After transplant, recipient diversity fell while pathologically expanded clonotypes grew through day 180. Graft donor and pretransplant recipient Inverse Simpson Index values predicted broader posttransplant TCR diversity.

The gene calls are TRBV2 and TRBJ1-6, with TRBD1 identical over 9 bases. The specimen comprised PBMCs, sampled 180 days after allogeneic stem cell transplant. The receptor comes from a male patient aged 45-60 years who had an allogeneic stem cell transplant from a related donor, so the T cells may come from the graft donor. Some clones in this sample may be carry-over from other donors' samples. CDR3 DNA: TGTGCCAGCAGAATACAGGGGGCAGGGATGAATTCACCCCTCCACTTT. This translates into CASRIQGAGMNSPLHF.